The T cell receptor beta chain under discussion was sequenced for a study of shared clonotypes between healthy human individuals. This CDR3 contains 15 residues. With 5 bases removed from V and 0 bases from J, the gap between germline ends came to 13 bases. Germline V gene sequence: CDR1 MDHEN, CDR2 SYDVKM. General study points: The study sampled only blood, and tissue repertoires likely differ. Memory subsets generally showed smaller estimated richness than naive subsets did.

Only in-frame clones appear in the TCRdb table, and some are missing; sequencing was by immunoSEQ multiplex PCR. In the table there are approximately 1.5 million clones, 98% of which are singletons. None of the donors, who were healthy HIV-negative adults, had recently had acute infections or vaccinations. A note on this clone: Its specificity is not known.

The rearrangement links TRBV28 to TRBJ2-5; no reliable D call. Sequenced: naive CD4+ T cells sorted from blood. Indicated subset: CD45RA+ positively selected. The TCR comes from a man aged 30 to 39 in good health. The CDR3: CASSIRALDQETQYF. The DNA for the CDR3 is TGTGCCAGCAGTATCCGGGCCCTGGACCAAGAGACCCAGTACTTC.